This T cell receptor beta chain is drawn from a study of blood T cell repertoires in COVID-19. Assay used: immunoSEQ multiplex PCR; TCRdb lists only in-frame clones, some missing. The sample holds about 330,000 clones, roughly 90% seen once. The length of the CDR3 is 14 residues. The ends were cut back, 2 bases at V and 8 bases at J, with 12 bases in the middle. Germline assignment: CDR1 MNHEY and CDR2 SVGAGI. The origin of this receptor is a young woman who had recovered from COVID-19. The V call is TRBV6-5, the J call TRBJ2-2; no clear D. The sample consisted of PBMCs or T cells enriched from blood (not recorded which). CDR3 bases: TGTGCCAGCAGTTACGAGGCAGCTCCGGGGGAGCTGTTTTTT. This gives the protein CASSYEAAPGELFF.